The 28 T cell receptor beta chains below come from one sample, sequenced in a study of T cells in Graves' hyperthyroidism and ophthalmopathy. What was amplified from RNA transcripts were TCR beta CDR3 regions. When the TCR CDR3 underwent first-round RT-PCR, the HTBI primer set was used. TCRdb reprocessed the multiplex PCR reads via MiXCR and lists one record per CDR3 protein. The sample records about 98,000 distinct CDR3 sequences, roughly 37% being singletons. Sequenced input: peripheral blood or thyroid tissue (not recorded which). These receptors were collected from a woman in her thirties with Graves' hyperthyroidism.

The chain carries TRBV9 and TRBJ2-6; D not certain. This CDR3 comprises 17 residues. Germline CDR1 is SGDLS and CDR2 is YYNGEE. Deletions cut 5 bases from V and 0 bases from J, with 15 bases between. The CDR3 is CASRRTVDDSGANVLTF. The CDR3 DNA reads TGTGCCAGCAGGCGGACGGTGGATGACTCTGGGGCCAACGTCCTGACTTTC.

The rearrangement uses TRBV6-5 and TRBJ2-2; tentatively, D is TRBD1 (6 bases). This CDR3 contains 17 residues. V lost 6 bases and J 7 bases, leaving 24 bases between the germline ends. Germline assignment: CDR1 MNHEY and CDR2 SVGAGI. The CDR3 here is CASSPGPGASYFGELFF. Written as DNA, the CDR3 is TGTGCCAGCAGCCCGGGTCCAGGGGCATCTTACTTCGGGGAGCTGTTTTTT.

This clonotype has a handful of counts. This chain uses TRBV28 with TRBJ2-6; D remains unclear. The V and J ends lost 4 bases and 2 bases respectively, with 3 bases between them. This CDR3 region has 13 residues. Germline CDR1 is MDHEN and CDR2 is SYDVKM. In nucleotides, the CDR3 is TGTGCCAGCAGTTACCCTGGGGCCAACGTCCTGACTTTC. This sequence encodes CASSYPGANVLTF.

Points on this clonotype: A much bigger clone sits one base away, suggesting this may be a read error. This chain links TRBV12-3 or TRBV12-4 with TRBJ1-2, with D perhaps TRBD1 (5 bases). The V gene lost 5 bases and the J gene lost 8 bases, with 15 bases spanning the gap. The CDR3 loop spans 13 amino acids. The DNA for the CDR3 is TGTGCCAGCAGTCCCGCTCAGGGTAGAGGCTACACCTTC. Its protein is CASSPAQGRGYTF.

This clonotype has a count of ten or more. The chain recombines TRBV5-5 with TRBJ2-5; D unclear. The CDR3 is 13 residues long. CDR1 and CDR2 (germline): SGHKS, YYEKEE (reference sequence). V shed 1 base and J shed 5 bases, with 9 bases lying between them. CDR3 DNA: TGTGCCAGCAGCTTGAATAGCCTGGAGACCCAGTACTTC. Protein product: CASSLNSLETQYF.

This clonotype was recorded many times. The chain employs TRBV15 and TRBJ1-1; D is ambiguous. Trimming left V 1 base short and J 5 bases short, with 11 bases between. Germline V gives CDR1 LNHNV, CDR2 YYDKDF (reference sequence). There are 14 residues in the CDR3. CDR3 coding DNA: TGTGCCACCAGCAGAGTGGGGAGTGGGACTGAAGCTTTCTTT. Protein product: CATSRVGSGTEAFF. Full variable domain (outside the CDR3, taken from reference TRBV15 and TRBJ1-1): DAMVIQNPRYQVTQFGKPVTLSCSQTLNHNVMYWYQQKSSQAPKLLFHYYDKDFNNEADTPDNFQSRRPNTSFCFLDIRSPGLGDTAMYLCATSRVGSGTEAFFGQGTRLTVV.

The chain has TRBV7-3 and TRBJ1-3, with TRBD1 as a possible D gene (5 bases). The V gene's germline CDR1 is SGHTA and CDR2 FQGTGA. Trimming pared 8 bases from V and 6 bases from J, leaving 17 bases between. The CDR3 spans 14 residues. The CDR3 DNA reads as TGTGCCAGCTCACCACCCCGGGACGTAAACACCATATATTTT. Translated, it gives CASSPPRDVNTIYF.

Details on this clonotype: This clone may be a read error of a much larger clone one base away. The chain links TRBV4-1 to TRBJ1-1, with 7 bases matching TRBD1. Unmatched junction bases numbered 8, after V lost 3 bases and J lost 4 bases. There are 15 residues in the CDR3. Per germline, CDR1 MGHRA and CDR2 YSYEKL. Here the CDR3 reads CASSHPQGKPTEAFF. The CDR3 DNA reads as TGCGCCAGCAGCCACCCACAGGGGAAGCCCACTGAAGCTTTCTTT.

The rearrangement joins TRBV20-1 to TRBJ2-7; 12 bases fit TRBD2. V gave up 3 bases and J gave up 5 bases; unmatched junction bases: 5. Germline V gives CDR1 DFQATT, CDR2 SNEGSKA (reference sequence). This CDR3 has 14 residues. As DNA, the CDR3 is TGCAGTGCTAGGAGACTAGCGGGAGTAAACGAGCAGTACTTC. This translates into CSARRLAGVNEQYF.

This clonotype was counted only a few times. J is TRBJ2-3 and V is TRBV6-5; 9 nucleotides line up with TRBD2. Germline V CDR1 and CDR2: MNHEY, SVGAGI. The V segment lost 6 bases and the J segment 2 bases; nucleotides outside the gene matches: 6. This CDR3 is built from 15 residues. In DNA form, the CDR3 reads TGTGCCAGCAGAGCGGGAGGAGAATACACAGATACGCAGTATTTT. It specifies CASRAGGEYTDTQYF.

This clonotype was seen many times. V and J are TRBV15 and TRBJ2-5; 12 nucleotides align to TRBD2. This CDR3 region has 18 residues. Unmatched junction bases numbered 12, after V lost 2 bases and J lost 5 bases. Per the germline V gene, CDR1 is LNHNV and CDR2 is YYDKDF (reference sequence). The CDR3 nucleotides read TGTGCCACCAGCAGACCGGGACTAGCGGGTTATAAGAGGGAGACCCAGTACTTC. Its translation: CATSRPGLAGYKRETQYF. The full variable domain, in which reference TRBV15 and TRBJ2-5 provide the parts outside the CDR3, is DAMVIQNPRYQVTQFGKPVTLSCSQTLNHNVMYWYQQKSSQAPKLLFHYYDKDFNNEADTPDNFQSRRPNTSFCFLDIRSPGLGDTAMYLCATSRPGLAGYKRETQYFGPGTRLLVL.

This clonotype was observed many times. The J gene is TRBJ1-3, the V gene TRBV9, with unresolved D. This CDR3 contains 13 residues. V was cut by 3 bases and J by 1 base, with 5 bases left in between. The germline CDR1 and CDR2 sequences are SGDLS and YYNGEE. CDR3 in amino acids: CASSGGSGNTIYF. In nucleotides, the CDR3 is TGTGCCAGCAGCGGGGGTTCTGGAAACACCATATATTTT. Variable domain in full (rest from reference TRBV9 and TRBJ1-3): DSGVTQTPKHLITATGQRVTLRCSPRSGDLSVYWYQQSLDQGLQFLIQYYNGEERAKGNILERFSAQQFPDLHSELNLSSLELGDSALYFCASSGGSGNTIYFGEGSWLTVV.

This clonotype was found a few times. The CDR3 DNA reads as TGCAGTGCCCTAAGCAAGGGCTCCTATAATTCACCCCTCCACTTT. Amino acids: CSALSKGSYNSPLHF. The J gene is TRBJ1-6, the V gene TRBV20-1; D is uncertain. The CDR3 sequence is 15 residues long. Looked up from germline, CDR1 is DFQATT and CDR2 is SNEGSKA (reference sequence). V was shortened by 6 bases and J by 0 bases, with 12 bases between the two germline ends.

J is TRBJ2-2 and V is TRBV9; 8 bases agree with TRBD2. Germline V lookup: CDR1 SGDLS, CDR2 YYNGEE. The CDR3 length is 13 residues. V shed 5 bases, J shed 6 bases, and the junction held 3 bases outside the gene matches. The DNA of the CDR3 is TGTGCCAGCAGTTCCGGGGGGGCCGGGGAGCTGTTTTTT. The encoded protein is CASSSGGAGELFF. The full variable domain, completed using reference TRBV9 and TRBJ2-2, is DSGVTQTPKHLITATGQRVTLRCSPRSGDLSVYWYQQSLDQGLQFLIQYYNGEERAKGNILERFSAQQFPDLHSELNLSSLELGDSALYFCASSSGGAGELFFGEGSRLTVL.

This clonotype was seen at least ten times. The CDR3 sequence: CASSQEGTAGGLEQYF. The CDR3 coding sequence is TGTGCCAGCAGCCAAGAGGGCACAGCGGGAGGTCTCGAGCAGTACTTC. This chain joins TRBV4-2 and TRBJ2-7, with 9 bases matching TRBD2. This CDR3 comprises 16 residues. Germline CDR1 is LGHNA and CDR2 is YNFKEQ. The junction had 9 bases not matched to a gene; V was cut back by 0 bases and J by 6 bases.

At least ten counts were recorded for this clonotype. The chain recombines TRBV20-1 with TRBJ1-4; D is undetermined. Trimming removed 2 bases at V and 0 bases at J, with 7 bases between. The length of the CDR3 is 14 residues. Germline values: CDR1 DFQATT, CDR2 SNEGSKA (reference sequence). The DNA for the CDR3 is TGCAGTGCTAGAACCACCGCAACTAATGAAAAACTGTTTTTT. Translating it yields CSARTTATNEKLFF.

To note about this clonotype: Lacking the conserved final phenylalanine or tryptophan, this CDR3 likely reflects a read error. This chain uses TRBV5-1 with TRBJ2-2, with a possible D match to TRBD2 (6 bases). The CDR3 has 14 residues. V shed 3 bases and J shed 3 bases, with 9 bases lying between them. Per the germline V gene, CDR1 is SGHRS and CDR2 is YFSETQ. In DNA, the CDR3 is TGCGCCAGCAGCTCGGGACTCTACACCGGGGAGCTGTTTAAT. It specifies CASSSGLYTGELFN.

There are many counts of this clonotype. The rearrangement uses TRBV20-1 and TRBJ2-7, with no clear D. The CDR3 has 12 residues. V was pared by 3 bases and J by 2 bases, with 8 bases between. CDR1 is DFQATT, CDR2 SNEGSKA, per germline (reference sequence). CDR3 in DNA: TGCAGTGCTAGGAAGGGTACCTACGAGCAGTACTTC. It translates to CSARKGTYEQYF.

The rearrangement uses TRBV7-6 and TRBJ1-2; TRBD1 aligns across 7 bases. Per germline, CDR1 SGHVS and CDR2 FNYEAQ. After removal of 5 bases from V and 5 bases from J, the junction contained 14 bases not matched to a gene. This CDR3 contains 16 residues. CDR3 coding DNA: TGTGCCAGCAGCCCTTACACAGGGGATGAGGGTTATGGCTACACCTTC. It is translated as CASSPYTGDEGYGYTF.

At least ten counts were recorded for this clonotype. The V gene is TRBV20-1, the J gene TRBJ1-3; 8 positions agree with TRBD1. The CDR3 loop spans 14 amino acids. The trim removed 6 bases at V and 3 bases at J, leaving 7 bases unmatched. CDR1 is DFQATT, CDR2 SNEGSKA, per germline (reference sequence). CDR3 protein: CSASATGGGNTIYF. The CDR3 nucleotides are TGCAGTGCGTCCGCTACAGGGGGTGGAAACACCATATATTTT.

The V call is TRBV15, the J call TRBJ2-5; 8 bases agree with TRBD2. Germline V gene sequence: CDR1 LNHNV, CDR2 YYDKDF (reference sequence). The CDR3 has 15 amino acids. The junction had 10 bases not matched to a gene; V was cut back by 5 bases and J by 5 bases. The DNA for the CDR3 is TGTGCCACCAGCGCCCGGTCGGGGGGGGCCGAGACCCAGTACTTC. Its protein is CATSARSGGAETQYF.

In its sample, this clonotype was seen a few times. The genes are TRBV27 and TRBJ1-4, with 10 bases fitting TRBD1. J lost 6 bases, V lost 7 bases, and 5 bases had no gene match. This CDR3 contains 14 residues. Looked up from germline, CDR1 is MNHEY and CDR2 is SMNVEV (reference sequence). CDR3 sequence (DNA): TGTGCCAGCAAAACCGGGACAGGGGATGAAAAACTGTTTTTT. It codes for CASKTGTGDEKLFF.

The chain combines TRBV5-1 with TRBJ2-7; D gene unclear. CDR1 SGHRS and CDR2 YFSETQ come from the germline V gene. V gave up 1 base and J gave up 2 bases, with 4 bases separating them. The CDR3 has 12 residues. The CDR3 here is CASSLRPYEQYF. The CDR3 DNA sequence: TGCGCCAGCAGCTTGAGGCCCTACGAGCAGTACTTC.

About this clonotype itself: In this CDR3 the conserved last residue, phenylalanine or tryptophan, is missing, so a read error is likely. The V call is TRBV10-2, the J call TRBJ2-7, with 9 bases aligning to TRBD2. The length of the CDR3 is 15 residues. Germline V lookup: CDR1 WSHSY, CDR2 SAAADI. The DNA of the CDR3 is TGTGCCAGCAGTGAAATCTGGCTAGCGGGATACGAGCAGTACTCC. It encodes CASSEIWLAGYEQYS.

Notes on this clonotype: A much larger clone lies a single base off, so this may be a read error. The J gene is TRBJ2-3, the V gene TRBV6-1; tentative D call: TRBD2 (6 bases). This CDR3 comprises 15 residues. Germline CDR1 and CDR2: MNHNS and SASEGT. CDR3 bases: TGTGCCAGCAGCGCTTTAGCGGCCCGCACAGATACGCGGTATTTT. This encodes CASSALAARTDTRYF.

The table lists this clonotype with a few counts. V gene TRBV7-2 combines with J gene TRBJ1-1; D remains ambiguous. Trimming pared 8 bases from V and 4 bases from J, leaving 23 bases between. CDR1 and CDR2 (germline): SGHTA, FQGNSA. This CDR3 is built from 16 residues. The CDR3 region is CASSPSAPVTGTEAFF. The CDR3, as DNA: TGTGCCAGCTCACCATCCGCCCCCGTGACGGGCACTGAAGCTTTCTTT.

In its sample, this clonotype was seen many times. V and J are TRBV5-6 and TRBJ1-2; 7 nucleotides agree with TRBD1. With 4 bases clipped from V and 4 bases from J, the junction kept 10 bases outside the gene matches. Germline CDR1 is SGHDT and CDR2 is YYEEEE. This CDR3 comprises 15 residues. CDR3 in DNA: TGTGCCAGCAGCCCGGCGAGACAGGGCGTCTATGGCTACACCTTC. Protein: CASSPARQGVYGYTF.

Worth noting for this clonotype: A much larger clone lies a single base off, so this may be a read error. The genes are TRBV5-1 and TRBJ1-1; tentative D call: TRBD1 (5 bases). Germline lookup yields CDR1 SGHRS and CDR2 YFSETQ. The CDR3 consists of 13 residues. The CDR3 loop reads CASSFGGFSGAFF. The CDR3 DNA follows: TGTGCCAGCAGCTTCGGGGGTTTTAGTGGAGCTTTCTTT.